The text below deals with one TCR beta chain. CDR3 size: 18 residues. V lost 4 bases and J lost 4; bases outside the gene matches: 8. The germline V gene has CDR1 SGHTA and CDR2 FQGTGA. This record belongs to a study of blood T cell repertoires in COVID-19. Study overall: COVID-19 samples from acute and convalescent phases originated in the United States, Italy and Spain. The analysed material was cDNA or gDNA that came from T cells, B-cell-depleted T cells, or PBMCs.

Methods used by the authors: Cell counts per sample came from amplifying reference gene primers. The table came from immunoSEQ multiplex PCR; TCRdb's copy has only in-frame clones and leaves some out. V and J calls and clone size are given by that table; D and trimming were obtained from the DNA. This sample has about 190,000 clones, with approximately 86% found just once. The genes are TRBV7-3 and TRBJ2-1, with 15 bases aligning to TRBD2. What was sequenced was peripheral blood. This clonotype originated in a man under 40 with acute or convalescent COVID-19. The DNA for the CDR3 is TGTGCCAGCAGCTCAAAAGGACTAGCGGGGGGGTTATACAATGAGCAGTTCTTC. It is translated as CASSSKGLAGGLYNEQFF.